A single sample gave rise to the 24 T cell receptor beta chains below, sequenced in a study of blood T cell repertoires in COVID-19. Measured with immunoSEQ multiplex PCR; TCRdb has only the in-frame clones, and not every one. The sample has a few hundred thousand clones, 80% to 85% seen once. Sequenced sample: peripheral blood. These receptors were taken from a young man with active or convalescent COVID-19.

The J gene is TRBJ2-1, the V gene TRBV3-1 (or the pseudogene TRBV3-2), with TRBD2 matching 7 bases. The germline CDR1 and CDR2 sequences are LGHDT and YNNKEL (reference sequence). The V and J ends lost 4 bases and 4 bases, in that order; junction bases with no gene match: 10. The CDR3 loop spans 16 amino acids. CDR3 region: CASSPLPLRGYNEQFF. The CDR3 DNA follows: TGTGCCAGCAGCCCCCTGCCCTTGCGGGGGTACAATGAGCAGTTCTTC.

This clone has a single count. The chain is built from TRBV21-1 and TRBJ2-3; the table's D call TRBD2 went unverified against the DNA. TRBV21-1 is a pseudogene locus. This CDR3 contains 15 residues. The CDR3 region is CASSSFGTAWETQYF. The CDR3 DNA follows: TGTGCCAGCAGCTCCTTTGGGACTGCATGGGAGACGCAGTATTTT.

V usage is TRBV14 and J usage is TRBJ1-2, with D perhaps matching TRBD1 (5 bases). CDR3 size: 15 residues. V gave up 1 base and J gave up 4 bases, with 13 bases separating them. Germline loops: CDR1 SGHDN, CDR2 FVKESK. CDR3 sequence reads: CASSQAGRVGYGYTF. CDR3 nucleotide sequence: TGTGCCAGCAGCCAAGCGGGCAGGGTTGGCTATGGCTACACCTTC. The full variable domain, rest sourced from reference TRBV14 and TRBJ1-2, is EAGVTQFPSHSVIEKGQTVTLRCDPISGHDNLYWYRRVMGKEIKFLLHFVKESKQDESGMPNNRFLAERTGGTYSTLKVQPAELEDSGVYFCASSQAGRVGYGYTFGSGTRLTVV.

This rearrangement joins TRBV9 to TRBJ2-3; 7 bases fit TRBD1. The CDR3 is 14 amino acids. The germline V gene has CDR1 SGDLS and CDR2 YYNGEE. The V segment lost 2 bases and the J segment 4 bases; nucleotides outside the gene matches: 4. The chain's CDR3 is CASSVVGGADTQYF. The CDR3 DNA reads as TGTGCCAGCAGCGTTGTAGGGGGCGCAGATACGCAGTATTTT.

This chain joins TRBV5-1 and TRBJ1-6; 9 bases match TRBD1. This CDR3 contains 14 residues. V lost 3 bases to trimming and J lost 9 bases; unmatched junction nucleotides: 4. The germline V gene has CDR1 SGHRS and CDR2 YFSETQ. The CDR3 here is CASSSGTGSSPLHF. CDR3 bases: TGCGCCAGCAGCTCCGGGACAGGGAGTTCACCCCTCCACTTT.

As DNA, the CDR3 is TGCGCCAGCAGCTTCGGGGGCTCCTACAATGAGCAGTTCTTC. Translating gives CASSFGGSYNEQFF. This rearrangement joins TRBV5-1 to TRBJ2-1, with a possible D match to TRBD2 (6 bases). V was pared by 2 bases and J by 0 bases, with 6 bases between. The germline gives CDR1 SGHRS, CDR2 YFSETQ. The CDR3 contains 14 residues.

The rearrangement links TRBV9 to TRBJ1-1; TRBD1 is a possible D gene (6 bases). The V and J ends lost 0 bases and 5 bases respectively, with 14 bases between them. Germline values: CDR1 SGDLS, CDR2 YYNGEE. The CDR3 consists of 15 residues. This CDR3 is CASSVAPRGGTEAFF. The CDR3 nucleotides read TGTGCCAGCAGCGTAGCCCCAAGAGGGGGAACTGAAGCTTTCTTT.

V and J are TRBV19 and TRBJ1-5; D is perhaps TRBD1 (5 bases). The CDR3 extends over 16 amino acids. V was shortened by 5 bases and J by 0 bases, with 14 bases between the two germline ends. Germline values: CDR1 LNHDA, CDR2 SQIVND (reference sequence). This CDR3 is CASSSQMTDSNQPQHF. Here the CDR3 DNA reads TGTGCCAGTAGTTCACAAATGACAGATAGCAATCAGCCCCAGCATTTT.

The chain recombines TRBV4-1 with TRBJ1-1; 9 bases match TRBD1. Losses at the gene ends were 3 bases for V and 5 bases for J; bases not matched to a gene: 10. Germline lookup yields CDR1 MGHRA and CDR2 YSYEKL. The CDR3 runs to 16 residues. CDR3 residues: CASSQNRGPLRTEAFF. CDR3 DNA: TGCGCCAGCAGCCAGAACAGGGGGCCCCTTCGGACTGAAGCTTTCTTT.

The V call is TRBV6-5, the J call TRBJ1-5; no clear D gene. Germline loops: CDR1 MNHEY, CDR2 SVGAGI. The CDR3 is 15 amino acids. Trimming stripped 8 bases from V and 2 bases from J, with 16 bases between. The CDR3: CASWSAGSGNQPQHF. CDR3 coding DNA: TGTGCCAGCTGGTCTGCGGGGAGCGGCAATCAGCCCCAGCATTTT.

This chain joins TRBV30 and TRBJ1-5, with D tentatively TRBD1 (5 bases). V gave up 0 bases and J gave up 4 bases, with 10 bases separating them. The CDR3 runs 14 residues. CDR1 and CDR2 from the germline V gene are GTSNPN and SVGIG (reference sequence). The CDR3 DNA reads as TGTGCCTGGAGTGTAACGGCAGGGAATCAGCCCCAGCATTTT. Its translation is CAWSVTAGNQPQHF.

The genes are TRBV7-9 and TRBJ2-3; 7 positions match TRBD1. CDR1 and CDR2 (germline): SEHNR, FQNEAQ (reference sequence). Trimming at V came to 5 bases and at J to 5 bases, leaving 10 bases not matched to a gene. The CDR3 runs to 15 residues. CDR3 sequence: CASSKTGNPGDTQYF. The CDR3 coding sequence is TGTGCCAGCAGCAAGACAGGGAACCCTGGAGATACGCAGTATTTT.

The chain employs TRBV30 and TRBJ2-3, with a weak D call TRBD2 (6 bases). The CDR3 contains 13 residues. V lost 5 bases to trimming and J lost 3 bases, with 12 bases between them. Germline V CDR1 and CDR2: GTSNPN, SVGIG (reference sequence). CDR3 bases: TGTGCCTGGGCCCTCGCGGGGACAGATACGCAGTATTTT. It yields the protein CAWALAGTDTQYF.

The rearrangement uses TRBV7-2 and TRBJ2-3; D remains unclear. The germline gives CDR1 SGHTA, CDR2 FQGNSA. The CDR3 has 11 amino acids. CDR3 coding DNA: TGTGCAGACGGGAGCACAGATACGCAGTATTTT. Its protein is CADGSTDTQYF.

The chain uses TRBV28 and TRBJ1-1, with D possibly matching TRBD1 (6 bases). This CDR3 spans 12 amino acids. Trimming left V 2 bases short and J 7 bases short, with 8 bases between. The germline CDR1 and CDR2 sequences are MDHEN and SYDVKM. CDR3 nucleotides: TGTGCCAGCAGTTTACTGACAGGTGAAGCTTTCTTT. Residues: CASSLLTGEAFF.

The rearrangement joins TRBV11-2 to TRBJ1-1; no firm D call. Germline assignment: CDR1 SGHAT and CDR2 FQNNGV. V lost 7 bases to trimming and J lost 5 bases, with 14 bases between them. The CDR3 loop spans 13 amino acids. The CDR3 DNA sequence: TGTGCCAGCAAAGCTGGAGGGCGGACTGAAGCTTTCTTT. This sequence encodes CASKAGGRTEAFF.

The table lists this clone with a count of one. The gene calls are TRBV6-4 and TRBJ2-3; 9 bases are a match to TRBD2. The ends lost 4 bases at V and 2 bases at J; junction bases unmatched: 16. The CDR3 is 19 residues long. In germline, CDR1 is MRHNA, CDR2 SNTAGT. The CDR3 spells CASSVTSGLAGKLTDTQYF. The CDR3 nucleotides read TGTGCCAGCAGTGTGACATCGGGTCTAGCGGGGAAACTCACAGATACGCAGTATTTT.

This clone turned up a few times. The chain is built from TRBV12-3 or TRBV12-4 and TRBJ1-4; 8 nucleotides align to TRBD1. The CDR3 spans 13 residues. V gave up 5 bases and J gave up 9 bases; unmatched junction bases: 5. The DNA of the CDR3 is TGTGCCAGCAGTGGGGACAGGTGGAAAAAACTGTTTTTT. It translates to CASSGDRWKKLFF.

The chain couples TRBV7-9 to TRBJ1-1; the D is unclear. This CDR3 region has 15 residues. The V end was cut by 2 bases, the J end by 2 bases, with 12 bases between. Germline V gene sequence: CDR1 SEHNR, CDR2 FQNEAQ (reference sequence). Here the CDR3 DNA reads TGTGCCAGCAGCTTAAATGGCGGGCCAAACACTGAAGCTTTCTTT. Translated, it gives CASSLNGGPNTEAFF.

The V gene is TRBV12-5, the J gene TRBJ2-7; a weak D match, TRBD2 (5 bases). The length of the CDR3 is 16 residues. CDR1 is LGHNT and CDR2 is FRNRAP in the germline V gene. Deletions cut 4 bases from V and 3 bases from J, with 19 bases between. The CDR3 loop reads CASGSALAAHRYEQYF. DNA for the CDR3: TGTGCTAGTGGTTCGGCTCTAGCTGCCCATCGCTACGAGCAGTACTTC. Looking up the rest from reference TRBV12-5 and TRBJ2-7 gives the full variable domain: DARVTQTPRHKVTEMGQEVTMRCQPILGHNTVFWYRQTMMQGLELLAYFRNRAPLDDSGMPKDRFSAEMPDATLATLKIQPSEPRDSAVYFCASGSALAAHRYEQYFGPGTRLTVT.

The CDR3 nucleotides are TGTGCCAGCAGTGACCTGACAGGGGGCCACGAGCAGTACTTC. Amino acid sequence: CASSDLTGGHEQYF. The chain combines TRBV6-1 with TRBJ2-7, with 10 bases aligning to TRBD1. This CDR3 is built from 14 residues. The V segment lost 3 bases and the J segment 5 bases; nucleotides outside the gene matches: 4. In germline, CDR1 is MNHNS, CDR2 SASEGT.

The rearrangement joins TRBV5-6 to TRBJ2-7; maybe TRBD2 (5 bases). Trimming cost V 4 bases and J 3 bases, with 17 bases left between them. This CDR3 is built from 15 residues. CDR1 and CDR2 from the germline V gene are SGHDT and YYEEEE. The CDR3 DNA reads as TGTGCCAGCAGCAGGACTCCCGCTTCGAGCTACGAGCAGTACTTC. Translating gives CASSRTPASSYEQYF.

The rearrangement joins TRBV11-2 to TRBJ2-2, with 9 bases fitting TRBD2. The CDR3 covers 16 residues. Per germline, CDR1 SGHAT and CDR2 FQNNGV. V lost 1 base to trimming and J lost 4 bases; unmatched junction nucleotides: 4. DNA for the CDR3: TGTGCCAGCAGCTTAGGATGGCGGGAGGGCACCGGGGAGCTGTTTTTT. Protein: CASSLGWREGTGELFF.

The chain recombines TRBV2 with TRBJ1-6, with TRBD1 matching over 8 bases. J was trimmed by 4 bases and V by 8 bases; bases with no gene match: 7. CDR3 length: 15 amino acids. CDR1 and CDR2 from the germline V gene are SNHLY and FYNNEI. The CDR3 region is CASSVGDRYNSPLHF. Written as DNA, the CDR3 is TGTGCCAGCTCGGTCGGGGACAGGTATAATTCACCCCTCCACTTT.